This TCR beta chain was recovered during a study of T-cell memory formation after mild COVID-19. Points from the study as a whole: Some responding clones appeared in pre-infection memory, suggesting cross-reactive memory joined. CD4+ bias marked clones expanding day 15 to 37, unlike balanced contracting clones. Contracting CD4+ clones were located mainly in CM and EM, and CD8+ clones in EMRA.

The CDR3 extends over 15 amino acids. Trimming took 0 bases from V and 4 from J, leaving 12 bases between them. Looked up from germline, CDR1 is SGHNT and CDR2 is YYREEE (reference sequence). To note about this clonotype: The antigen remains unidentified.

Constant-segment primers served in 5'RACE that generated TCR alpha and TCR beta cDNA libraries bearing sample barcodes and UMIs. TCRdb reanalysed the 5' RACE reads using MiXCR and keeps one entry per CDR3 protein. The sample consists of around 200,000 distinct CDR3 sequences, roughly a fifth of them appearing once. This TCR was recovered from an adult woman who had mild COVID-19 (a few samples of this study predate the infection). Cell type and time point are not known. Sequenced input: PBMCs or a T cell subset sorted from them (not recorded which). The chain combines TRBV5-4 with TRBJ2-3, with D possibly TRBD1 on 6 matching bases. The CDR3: CASSLAEGGSDTQYF. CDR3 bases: TGTGCCAGCAGCTTGGCCGAAGGGGGATCAGATACGCAGTATTTT.